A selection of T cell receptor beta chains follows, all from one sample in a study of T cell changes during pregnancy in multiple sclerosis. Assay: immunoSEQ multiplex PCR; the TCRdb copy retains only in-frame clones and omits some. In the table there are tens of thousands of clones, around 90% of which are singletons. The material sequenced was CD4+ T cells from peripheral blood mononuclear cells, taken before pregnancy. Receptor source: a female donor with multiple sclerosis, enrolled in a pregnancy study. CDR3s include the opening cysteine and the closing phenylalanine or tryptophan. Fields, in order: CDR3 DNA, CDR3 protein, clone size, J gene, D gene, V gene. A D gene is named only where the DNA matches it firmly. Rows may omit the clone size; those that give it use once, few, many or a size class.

CDR3nt: TGTGCCAGCAGCTTAGCGGGGCAGGGGGTTTACCTCCACTTT
CDR3aa: CASSLAGQGVYLHF
abundance: few
j_gene: TRBJ1-6
d_gene: TRBD1
v_gene: TRBV7-9

CDR3nt: TGTGCCACCAGCAGGGGCCACCGTCGATCTGGGGCCAACGTCCTGACTTTC
CDR3aa: CATSRGHRRSGANVLTF
abundance: NA
j_gene: TRBJ2-6
d_gene: NA
v_gene: TRBV15

CDR3nt: TGTGCCAGCTCACTGGGACTAGCGGGGGAGGATACGCAGTATTTT
CDR3aa: CASSLGLAGEDTQYF
abundance: NA
j_gene: TRBJ2-3
d_gene: TRBD2
v_gene: TRBV18

CDR3nt: TGCAGTGCTAGTAATTTGAACAGCTACACCTTC
CDR3aa: CSASNLNSYTF
abundance: NA
j_gene: TRBJ1-2
d_gene: NA
v_gene: TRBV20-1

CDR3nt: TGTGCCAGCAGCATAAATCCGGGACAGAACTATGGCTACACCTTC
CDR3aa: CASSINPGQNYGYTF
abundance: NA
j_gene: TRBJ1-2
d_gene: TRBD1
v_gene: TRBV7-2

CDR3nt: TGTGCCAGCGGATTGGGACTCCAGGGCTCCTACAATGAGCAGTTCTTC
CDR3aa: CASGLGLQGSYNEQFF
abundance: NA
j_gene: TRBJ2-1
d_gene: NA
v_gene: TRBV11-3

CDR3nt: TGCGCCAGCAGCTGGACAGGGGGCTTGTCGAACACTGAAGCTTTCTTT
CDR3aa: CASSWTGGLSNTEAFF
abundance: NA
j_gene: TRBJ1-1
d_gene: TRBD1
v_gene: TRBV5-1

CDR3nt: TGCAGCGCTCTGCAGGGAACAGATACGCAGTATTTT
CDR3aa: CSALQGTDTQYF
abundance: NA
j_gene: TRBJ2-3
d_gene: NA
v_gene: TRBV29-1

CDR3nt: TGTGCCAGCAGCCGGACAGGCGACAATTCTGGCTACACCTTC
CDR3aa: CASSRTGDNSGYTF
abundance: NA
j_gene: TRBJ1-2
d_gene: TRBD1
v_gene: TRBV9

CDR3nt: TGTGCCAGTAAGGGGGGGTCGAGATCCAATGAGCAGTTCTTC
CDR3aa: CASKGGSRSNEQFF
abundance: NA
j_gene: TRBJ2-1
d_gene: NA
v_gene: TRBV19

CDR3nt: TGTGCTAGTGGTTGGTACAGGGCCACTGAAGCTTTCTTT
CDR3aa: CASGWYRATEAFF
abundance: NA
j_gene: TRBJ1-1
d_gene: NA
v_gene: TRBV12-5

CDR3nt: TGTGCCAGTAGTATAGTAGCGGGAGAGTACAATGAGCAGTTCTTC
CDR3aa: CASSIVAGEYNEQFF
abundance: NA
j_gene: TRBJ2-1
d_gene: TRBD2
v_gene: TRBV19